This T cell receptor (beta chain) comes out of a study of CD8 T cells in ankylosing spondylitis. The study, taken as a whole, reports: What seemed typical of ankylosing spondylitis blood was a TCR beta motif built from 7 or 8 highly homologous variants.

This clonotype was seen repeatedly, ten times or more. Its antigen is unidentified. TCRdb recomputed calls from the 5' RACE reads with MiXCR, one row per CDR3 protein. The sample records some 140,000 distinct CDR3 sequences, 7% to 9% being singletons. Germline loops: CDR1 SGDLS, CDR2 YYNGEE. The CDR3 runs 16 residues. Trimming took off 0 bases at V and 0 bases at J, with 7 bases between the two ends. The sample comprised synovial fluid, either unsorted or a sorted T cell fraction (not recorded which). This chain connects TRBV9 to TRBJ1-6; D not resolved. The TCR was taken from a male donor with ankylosing spondylitis. The CDR3 reads CASSVGYSSYNSPLHF. Written as DNA, the CDR3 is TGTGCCAGCAGCGTAGGATACAGCTCCTATAATTCACCCCTCCACTTT.